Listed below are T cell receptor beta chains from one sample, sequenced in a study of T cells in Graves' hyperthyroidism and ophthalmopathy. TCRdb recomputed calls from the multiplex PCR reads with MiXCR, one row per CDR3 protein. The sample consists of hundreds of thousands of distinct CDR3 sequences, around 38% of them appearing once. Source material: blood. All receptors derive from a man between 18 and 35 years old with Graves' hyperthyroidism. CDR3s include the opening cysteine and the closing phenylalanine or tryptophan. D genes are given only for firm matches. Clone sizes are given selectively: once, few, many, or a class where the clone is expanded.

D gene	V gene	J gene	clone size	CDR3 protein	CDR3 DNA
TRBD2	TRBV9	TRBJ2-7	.	CASSPGTSGRGNEQYF	TGTGCCAGCAGCCCGGGGACTAGCGGGAGAGGCAACGAGCAGTACTTC
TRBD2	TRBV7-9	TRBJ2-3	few	CASSLGLAGADTQYF	TGTGCCAGCAGCTTAGGACTAGCGGGAGCAGATACGCAGTATTTT
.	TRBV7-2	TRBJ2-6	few	CASSPQGPGSGANVLTF	TGTGCCAGCAGCCCTCAGGGCCCCGGCTCTGGGGCCAACGTCCTGACTTTC
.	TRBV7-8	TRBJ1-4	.	CASSPLAGEEKLFF	TGTGCCAGCAGCCCACTGGCGGGAGAGGAAAAACTGTTTTTT
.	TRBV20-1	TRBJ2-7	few	CSARDRRRGYEQYF	TGCAGTGCTAGAGATCGGAGGAGGGGCTACGAGCAGTACTTC
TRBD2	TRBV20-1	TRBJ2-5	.	CSAYTSGKETQYF	TGCAGTGCTTATACTAGCGGCAAAGAGACCCAGTACTTC
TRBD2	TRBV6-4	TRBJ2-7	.	CASSVWQRECEQYF	TGTGCCAGCAGTGTTTGGCAGCGGGAGTGCGAGCAGTACTTC
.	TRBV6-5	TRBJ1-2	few	CASSLGGGGRYYGYTF	TGTGCCAGCAGTTTAGGTGGGGGGGGACGGTATTATGGCTACACCTTC
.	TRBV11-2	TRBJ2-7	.	CASSYATGRAYEQYF	TGTGCCAGCAGCTACGCGACGGGGCGAGCCTACGAGCAGTACTTC
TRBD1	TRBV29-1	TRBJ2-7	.	CSVQKGAHLNEQYF	TGCAGCGTTCAGAAGGGGGCGCATCTCAACGAGCAGTACTTC
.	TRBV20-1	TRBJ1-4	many	CSARDGRNEKLFF	TGCAGTGCTAGAGATGGACGGAATGAAAAACTGTTTTTT
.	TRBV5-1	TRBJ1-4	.	CASSLGPLNEKLFF	TGCGCCAGCAGCTTGGGGCCTCTTAATGAAAAACTGTTTTTT
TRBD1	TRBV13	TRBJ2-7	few	CASSTGGLGEQYF	TGTGCCAGCAGTACAGGGGGCCTAGGGGAGCAGTACTTC
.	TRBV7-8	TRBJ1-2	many	CASSLKAFYGYTF	TGTGCCAGCAGCCTTAAGGCCTTCTATGGCTACACCTTC
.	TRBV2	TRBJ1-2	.	CASSDRGRYGYTF	TGTGCCAGCAGTGACAGGGGTCGCTATGGCTACACCTTC